This T cell receptor beta chain was sequenced for a study of cytomegalovirus exposure and HLA in healthy donors. General study results and limits: Confirmation was obtained in vitro that a few CMV-associated chains are specific for CMV antigens. A later analysis showed that HLA-associated TCR beta chains had undergone more clonal expansion than equally common others.

Germline-derived CDR1 and CDR2 are SGHDT and YYEEEE. V lost 1 base to trimming and J lost 3 bases, with 11 bases between them. The length of the CDR3 is 15 residues. Primers included in the PCR were 60 Vbeta and 13 Jbeta primers. TCRdb's table, derived via immunoSEQ multiplex PCR, lists solely in-frame clones and lacks some. Of 100,000 to 150,000 clones listed, about 79% are singletons. On this clone: Its antigen remains unidentified.

Sequenced input: PBMCs. The origin of this receptor is a man aged 18 to 29 in good health and CMV-seronegative. The rearrangement links TRBV5-6 to TRBJ2-1, with a weak D call TRBD2 (6 bases). The chain's CDR3 is CASSLLSGHYNEQFF. CDR3 DNA sequence: TGTGCCAGCAGCTTGTTAAGCGGGCACTACAATGAGCAGTTCTTC.